A single sample is the source of the 12 T cell receptor delta chains below, sequenced in a study of gamma-delta T cells after stem cell transplantation. TCRdb reanalyzed the RT-PCR reads using CATT. The table shows 2,500 to 3,000 delta-chain clones, with 3% occurring only once. The sample was gamma-delta T cells. These receptors were taken from a human donor. It is not recorded whose cells these are; they may come from a transplant donor.

In regard to this clone: A far larger clone is off by one base, so a read error is likely. The sample carries other DNA sequences with the same CDR3. V is TRDV2 and J is TRDJ1, with D possibly TRDD2 on 6 matching bases. V shed 0 bases and J shed 0 bases, with 13 bases lying between them. Germline CDR1 GEAIGNYY, CDR2 EKD. There are 16 residues in the CDR3. Here the CDR3 DNA reads TGTGCCTGTGACACCGTCCCTTCCGCCCACACCGATAAACTCATCTTT. It translates to CACDTVPSAHTDKLIF.

Sample share makes this clone medium-sized (0.01 to 0.1%). The chain links TRAV29/DV5 to TRDJ1; 12 nucleotides line up with TRDD3. Trimming at V came to 0 bases and at J to 0 bases, leaving 18 bases not matched to a gene. This CDR3 is 21 amino acids long. Per the germline V gene, CDR1 is NSMFDY and CDR2 is ISSIKDK. This chain's CDR3 is CAASEYFHPLLGDTYTDKLIF. CDR3 DNA: TGTGCAGCAAGCGAGTATTTCCACCCCTTACTGGGGGATACCTACACCGATAAACTCATCTTT.

A note on this clone: TCRdb records a much larger clone's protein for this DNA, with a difference at residue 13 that likely arises from a read error; the protein given is the translation of the DNA. This chain connects TRDV2 to TRDJ3, with 7 bases fitting TRDD3. The length of the CDR3 is 20 residues. Germline CDR1 reads GEAIGNYY; CDR2 reads EKD. This CDR3 is CACDPILGDSNSRDTRQMFF. CDR3 bases: TGTGCCTGTGACCCTATTTTGGGGGACTCCAACTCCCGGGACACCCGACAGATGTTTTTC.

This clone has just a few counts. The mismatch at residue 16 between this DNA's translation and the TCRdb protein of a much larger clone likely reflects a read error; the protein shown is translated from the DNA. This rearrangement joins TRDV2 to TRDJ1, with 12 bases that match TRDD3. The CDR3 has 17 residues. CDR1 and CDR2 (germline): GEAIGNYY, EKD. The CDR3, as DNA: TGTGCCTGTGACGACGTACTGGGGGATACCAAGGCCGATAAACTCACCTTT. Amino acids: CACDDVLGDTKADKLTF.

Comments on this clone: A read error may be the cause here, since a much bigger clone is one base away. Different DNA sequences within this sample yield the same CDR3. The chain joins TRDV2 to TRDJ1; TRDD3 aligns across 13 bases. Germline lookup yields CDR1 GEAIGNYY and CDR2 EKD. The CDR3 has 16 amino acids. CDR3 DNA sequence: TGTGCCTGTGACGACGTACTGGGGGATACGACCGATAAGCTCATCTTT. Translated: CACDDVLGDTTDKLIF.

This clone appeared a few times. TCRdb's protein for this DNA is that of a much larger clone and differs from the translation at residue 12, likely a read error; the protein shown is the DNA translation. The sample carries other DNA sequences with the same CDR3. The V gene is TRDV2, the J gene TRDJ3; 12 bases agree with TRDD3. The CDR3 contains 20 residues. CDR1 is GEAIGNYY and CDR2 is EKD in the germline V gene. Trimming removed 0 bases from V and 3 bases from J; junction bases left unmatched: 8. CDR3 residues: CACDTVLGDTLFWDTRQMFF. The CDR3 nucleotides are TGTGCCTGTGACACCGTACTGGGGGATACACTCTTCTGGGACACCCGACAGATGTTTTTC.

The sample holds a few counts of this clone. A read error may produce the germline difference seen at one junction end. This sequence joins TRDV2 and TRDJ1; 12 nucleotides align to TRDD3. The CDR3 totals 20 residues. Germline V gene sequence: CDR1 GEAIGNYY, CDR2 EKD. This CDR3 is CACDTVLGDTRTPYTDKLTF. The CDR3 DNA reads TGTGCCTGTGACACAGTACTGGGGGATACACGGACGCCCTACACCGATAAACTCACCTTT.

This clone was observed a handful of times. A much larger clone lies one base from this, so it may be a read error. The CDR3 loop reads CALGPSPRRRWWGIEWNPSRTSLDKLTF. CDR3 nucleotides: TGTGCTCTTGGCCCCTCGCCTCGGAGGCGATGGTGGGGGATCGAATGGAACCCCTCCCGGACCTCCCTCGATAAACTCACCTTT. The V call is TRDV1, the J call TRDJ1; TRDD3 aligns across 8 bases. In germline, CDR1 is TSWWSYY, CDR2 QGS. This CDR3 region has 28 residues.

For this clone: A junction end diverges from the germline sequence, so it may reflect a read error. In the same sample, other DNA sequences code for this CDR3. V and J are TRDV2 and TRDJ1; 7 bases match TRDD3. Germline CDR1 reads GEAIGNYY; CDR2 reads EKD. This CDR3 has 18 amino acids. Here the CDR3 DNA reads TGTGCCTGTGACACCGTATCGGGGGATTCAACCCACACCGATAAACTCATCTTC. This translates into CACDTVSGDSTHTDKLIF.

In its sample, this clone ranks as medium-sized. The sample contains more than one DNA sequence encoding this CDR3. The chain combines TRDV2 with TRDJ1; 8 nucleotides match TRDD3. The CDR3 runs to 16 residues. Germline V gene lookup returns CDR1 GEAIGNYY and CDR2 EKD. Trimming removed 0 bases from V and 4 bases from J; junction bases left unmatched: 9. CDR3 protein: CACDTVGRGGYDKLIF. DNA for the CDR3: TGTGCCTGTGACACCGTAGGCCGGGGGGGATACGATAAACTCATCTTT.

Details on this clone: TCRdb assigns this DNA the protein of a much larger clone, which departs from its translation at residue 6; this likely reflects a read error, and the protein shown comes from translating the DNA. The genes are TRDV2 and TRDJ1; 7 bases are a match to TRDD3. CDR3 length: 17 amino acids. J gave up 0 bases and V 0 bases, and 9 bases lay outside the gene matches. Germline CDR1 reads GEAIGNYY; CDR2 reads EKD. Here the CDR3 reads CACDTMGGSQYTDKLIF. CDR3 coding DNA: TGTGCCTGTGACACCATGGGGGGATCCCAATACACCGATAAACTCATCTTT.

This clone was detected a few times. This DNA's translation and the protein TCRdb lists, from a much larger clone, do not match at residue 11, likely due to a read error; the protein shown is translated from the DNA. The V gene is TRDV2, the J gene TRDJ3; 12 nucleotides align to TRDD3. From germline, CDR1 is GEAIGNYY and CDR2 EKD. V gave up 1 base and J gave up 0 bases; unmatched junction bases: 3. The CDR3 runs to 19 residues. CDR3 residues: CACDTAGGYGSWDTRQMFF. The CDR3 bases are TGTGCCTGTGACACGGCTGGGGGATACGGCTCCTGGGACACCCGACAGATGTTTTTC.